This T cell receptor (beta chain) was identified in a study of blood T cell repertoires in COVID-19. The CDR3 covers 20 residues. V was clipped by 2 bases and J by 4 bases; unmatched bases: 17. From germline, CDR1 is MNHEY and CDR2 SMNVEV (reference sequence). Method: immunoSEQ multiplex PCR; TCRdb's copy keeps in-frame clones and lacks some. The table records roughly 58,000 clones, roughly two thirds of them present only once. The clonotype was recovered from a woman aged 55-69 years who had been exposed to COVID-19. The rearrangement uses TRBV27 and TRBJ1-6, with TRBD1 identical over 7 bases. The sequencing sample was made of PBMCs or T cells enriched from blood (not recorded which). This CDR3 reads CASSLRLQTGTLGYNSPLHF. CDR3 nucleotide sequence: TGTGCCAGCAGTTTACGTTTGCAGACAGGGACATTAGGTTATAATTCACCCCTCCACTTT.